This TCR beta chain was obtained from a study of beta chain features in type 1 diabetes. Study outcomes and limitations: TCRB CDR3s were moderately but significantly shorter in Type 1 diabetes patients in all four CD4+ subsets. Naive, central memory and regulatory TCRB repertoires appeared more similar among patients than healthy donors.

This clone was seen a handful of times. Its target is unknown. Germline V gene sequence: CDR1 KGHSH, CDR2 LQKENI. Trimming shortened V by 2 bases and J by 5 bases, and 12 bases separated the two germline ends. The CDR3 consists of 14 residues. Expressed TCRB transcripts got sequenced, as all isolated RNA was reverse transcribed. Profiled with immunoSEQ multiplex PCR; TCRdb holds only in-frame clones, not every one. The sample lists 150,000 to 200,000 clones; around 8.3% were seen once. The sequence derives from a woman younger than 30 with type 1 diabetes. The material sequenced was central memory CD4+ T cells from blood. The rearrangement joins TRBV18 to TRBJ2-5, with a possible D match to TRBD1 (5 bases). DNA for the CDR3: TGTGCCAGCTCACCATGGCAGGGCTTGGAGACCCAGTACTTC. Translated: CASSPWQGLETQYF.